The text below deals with one T cell receptor (beta chain). Its antigen is not known. This specimen belongs to a study of cytomegalovirus exposure and HLA in healthy donors. Study results and limitations: A missense variant in DCLRE1C was later tied to TCR beta V- and J-gene trimming.

The CDR3 loop spans 15 amino acids. V shed 4 bases and J 4 bases; nucleotides not matched to a gene: 7. Germline CDR1 reads SGHRS; CDR2 reads YFSETQ. Vbeta (60) and Jbeta (13) primers were used in the PCR. Measured with immunoSEQ multiplex PCR; TCRdb has only the in-frame clones, and not every one. The data show 120,000 to 150,000 clones, with about 86% seen just once and 4% to 5% held by the top ten. The TCR was taken from a man aged 35 to 55 in good health and CMV-seropositive. The chain couples TRBV5-1 to TRBJ1-3, with 8 bases fitting TRBD1. Sequencing was done on a sample of PBMCs. CDR3 sequence (DNA): TGCGCCAGCAGCGCGCAGACAGGGGCAGGAAACACCATATATTTT. The encoded protein is CASSAQTGAGNTIYF.